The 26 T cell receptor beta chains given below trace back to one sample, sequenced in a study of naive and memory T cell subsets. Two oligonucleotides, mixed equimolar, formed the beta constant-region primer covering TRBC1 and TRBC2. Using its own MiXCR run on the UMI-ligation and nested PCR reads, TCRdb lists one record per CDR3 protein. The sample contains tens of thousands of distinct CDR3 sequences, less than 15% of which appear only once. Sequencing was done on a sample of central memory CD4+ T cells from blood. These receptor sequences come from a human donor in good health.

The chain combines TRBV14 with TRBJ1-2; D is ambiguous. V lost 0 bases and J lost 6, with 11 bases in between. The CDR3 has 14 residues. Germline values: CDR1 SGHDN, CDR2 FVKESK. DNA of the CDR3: TGTGCCAGCAGCCAAGATCGCGCAGTGAATGGCTACACCTTC. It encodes CASSQDRAVNGYTF.

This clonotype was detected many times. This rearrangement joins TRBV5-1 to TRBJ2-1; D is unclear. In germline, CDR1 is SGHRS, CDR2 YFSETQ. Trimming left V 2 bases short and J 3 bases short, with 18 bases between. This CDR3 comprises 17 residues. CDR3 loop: CASSFSVGTNVYNEQFF. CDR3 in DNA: TGCGCCAGCAGCTTTTCGGTGGGAACGAACGTCTACAATGAGCAGTTCTTC.

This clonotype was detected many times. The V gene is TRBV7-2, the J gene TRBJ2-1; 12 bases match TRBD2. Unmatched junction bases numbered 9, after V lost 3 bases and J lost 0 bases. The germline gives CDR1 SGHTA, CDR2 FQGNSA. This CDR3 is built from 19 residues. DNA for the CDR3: TGTGCCAGCAGCTTCAGACTAGCGGGAGAATTGAGCTCCTACAATGAGCAGTTCTTC. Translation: CASSFRLAGELSSYNEQFF.

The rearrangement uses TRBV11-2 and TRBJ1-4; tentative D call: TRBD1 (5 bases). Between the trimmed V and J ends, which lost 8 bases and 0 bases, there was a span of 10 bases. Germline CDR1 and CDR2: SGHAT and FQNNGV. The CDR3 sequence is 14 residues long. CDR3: CASGRGATNEKLFF. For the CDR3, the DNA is TGTGCCAGCGGTAGGGGAGCAACTAATGAAAAACTGTTTTTT.

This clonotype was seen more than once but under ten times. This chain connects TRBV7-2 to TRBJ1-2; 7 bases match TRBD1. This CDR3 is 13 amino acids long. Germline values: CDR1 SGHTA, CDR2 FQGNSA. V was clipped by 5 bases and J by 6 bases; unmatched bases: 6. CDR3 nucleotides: TGTGCCAGCAGCCCGGACAGGTTTGATGGCTACACCTTC. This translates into CASSPDRFDGYTF.

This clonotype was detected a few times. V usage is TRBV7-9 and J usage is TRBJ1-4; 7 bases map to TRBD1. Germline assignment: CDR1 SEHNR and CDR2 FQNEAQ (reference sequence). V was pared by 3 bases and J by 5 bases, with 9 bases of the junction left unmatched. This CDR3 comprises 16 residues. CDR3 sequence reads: CASSLVQGVENEKLFF. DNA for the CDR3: TGTGCCAGCAGCTTGGTCCAGGGGGTGGAAAATGAAAAACTGTTTTTT.

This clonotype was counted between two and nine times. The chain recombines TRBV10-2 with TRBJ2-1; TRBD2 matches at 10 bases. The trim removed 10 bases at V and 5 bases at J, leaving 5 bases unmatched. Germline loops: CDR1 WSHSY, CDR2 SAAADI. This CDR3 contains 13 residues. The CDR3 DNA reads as TGCGCCATCTCGCTAGCGGGAGACAATGAGCAGTTCTTC. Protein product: CAISLAGDNEQFF.

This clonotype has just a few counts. CDR3: CASSRQGGQGTQYF. As DNA, the CDR3 is TGCGCCAGCAGCAGACAGGGGGGTCAAGGTACGCAGTATTTT. The chain carries TRBV5-1 and TRBJ2-3; 9 bases align to TRBD1. The CDR3 is 14 amino acids. CDR1 is SGHRS and CDR2 is YFSETQ in the germline V gene. V dropped 4 bases and J dropped 8; count of bases not matched to a gene: 8.

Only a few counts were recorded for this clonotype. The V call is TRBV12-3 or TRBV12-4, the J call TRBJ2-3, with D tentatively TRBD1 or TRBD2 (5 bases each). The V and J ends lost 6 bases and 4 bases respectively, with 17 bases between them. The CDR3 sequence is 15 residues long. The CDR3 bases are TGTGCCAGCAGCGCCGGGACCACTGGGCCAGATACGCAGTATTTT. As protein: CASSAGTTGPDTQYF.

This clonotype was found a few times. CDR3 DNA: TGTGCCATCAGTGAGTCTGCCCGGGTTTGGTACTTC. Protein product: CAISESARVWYF. This sequence joins TRBV10-3 and TRBJ2-4; D unclear. CDR1 ENHRY and CDR2 SYGVKD come from the germline V gene. V lost 0 bases to trimming and J lost 15 bases, with 12 bases between them. This CDR3 has 12 amino acids.

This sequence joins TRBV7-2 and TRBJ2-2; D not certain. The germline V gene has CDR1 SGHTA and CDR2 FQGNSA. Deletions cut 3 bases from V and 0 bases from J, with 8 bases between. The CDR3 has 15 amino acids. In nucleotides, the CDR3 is TGTGCCAGCAGCTTTTTCCAGACGAACACCGGGGAGCTGTTTTTT. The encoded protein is CASSFFQTNTGELFF.

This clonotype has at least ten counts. In DNA form, the CDR3 reads TGTGCCAGCAGGTGGGGTGGACAGAACACTGAAGCTTTCTTT. Amino acid sequence: CASRWGGQNTEAFF. V is TRBV2 and J is TRBJ1-1; a weak D match, TRBD1 (5 bases). Germline values: CDR1 SNHLY, CDR2 FYNNEI. Trimming removed 6 bases from V and 1 base from J, with 12 bases in between. The CDR3 has 14 amino acids.

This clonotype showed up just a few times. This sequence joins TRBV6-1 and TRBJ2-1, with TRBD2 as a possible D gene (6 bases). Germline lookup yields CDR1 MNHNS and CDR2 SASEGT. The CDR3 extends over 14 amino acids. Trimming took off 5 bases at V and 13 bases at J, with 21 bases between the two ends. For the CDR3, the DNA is TGTGCCAGCAGTAACCCCGAAGCGGAGGGAAACCAGTTCTTC. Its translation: CASSNPEAEGNQFF.

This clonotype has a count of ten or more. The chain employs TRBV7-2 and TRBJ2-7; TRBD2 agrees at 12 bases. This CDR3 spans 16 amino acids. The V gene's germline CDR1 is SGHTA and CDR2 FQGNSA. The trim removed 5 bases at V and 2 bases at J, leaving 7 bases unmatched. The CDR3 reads CASSQTSGSSPYEQYF. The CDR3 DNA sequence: TGTGCCAGCAGCCAGACTAGCGGGAGCTCCCCCTACGAGCAGTACTTC.

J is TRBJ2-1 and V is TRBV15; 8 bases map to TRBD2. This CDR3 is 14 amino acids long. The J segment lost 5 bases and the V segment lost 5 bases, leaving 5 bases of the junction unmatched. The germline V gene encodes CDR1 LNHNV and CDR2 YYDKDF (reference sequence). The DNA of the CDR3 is TGTGCCACCAGCGGCGGGAGGAGGGACAATGAGCAGTTCTTC. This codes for CATSGGRRDNEQFF.

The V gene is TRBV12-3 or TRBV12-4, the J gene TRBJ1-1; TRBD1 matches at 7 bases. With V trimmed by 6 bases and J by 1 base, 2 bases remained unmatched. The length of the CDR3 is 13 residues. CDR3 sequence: CASRDRPNTEAFF. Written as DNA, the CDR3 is TGTGCCAGCAGGGACAGGCCGAACACTGAAGCTTTCTTT.

For the CDR3, the DNA is TGTGCCAGCAGCTTAGGATTTCGGGGCCCGAAAACGCACACCGGGGAGCTGTTTTTT. Translated: CASSLGFRGPKTHTGELFF. The J gene is TRBJ2-2, the V gene TRBV7-8; D possibly matches TRBD1 or TRBD2 (5 bases each). V gave up 1 base and J gave up 3 bases, with 21 bases separating them. Germline CDR1 is SGHVS and CDR2 is FQNEAQ. The CDR3 length is 19 residues.

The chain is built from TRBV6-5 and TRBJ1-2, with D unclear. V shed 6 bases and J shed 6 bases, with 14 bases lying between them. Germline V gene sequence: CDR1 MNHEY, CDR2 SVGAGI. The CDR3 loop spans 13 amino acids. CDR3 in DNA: TGTGCCAGCAGCCCCATGCGCGGGAATGGCTACACCTTC. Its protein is CASSPMRGNGYTF.

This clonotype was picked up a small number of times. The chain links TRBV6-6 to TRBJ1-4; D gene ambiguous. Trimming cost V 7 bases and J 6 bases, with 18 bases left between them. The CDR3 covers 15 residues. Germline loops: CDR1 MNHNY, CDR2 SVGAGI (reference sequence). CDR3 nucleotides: TGTGCCAGCACCCCCCTGGGTGGCCCGGATGAAAAACTGTTTTTT. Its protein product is CASTPLGGPDEKLFF.

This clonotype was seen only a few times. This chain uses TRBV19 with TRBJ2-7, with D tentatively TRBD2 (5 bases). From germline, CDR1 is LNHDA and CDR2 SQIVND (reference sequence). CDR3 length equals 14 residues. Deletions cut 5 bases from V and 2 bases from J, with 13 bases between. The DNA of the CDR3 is TGTGCCAGTAGTCGTAGTGGGAGTCCCTACGAGCAGTACTTC. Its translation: CASSRSGSPYEQYF.

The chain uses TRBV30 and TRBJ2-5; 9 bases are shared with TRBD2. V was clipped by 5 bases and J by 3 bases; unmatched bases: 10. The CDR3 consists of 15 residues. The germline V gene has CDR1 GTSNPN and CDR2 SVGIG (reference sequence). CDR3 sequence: CAWAKPTSGKETQYF. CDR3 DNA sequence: TGTGCCTGGGCTAAACCGACTAGCGGAAAAGAGACCCAGTACTTC.

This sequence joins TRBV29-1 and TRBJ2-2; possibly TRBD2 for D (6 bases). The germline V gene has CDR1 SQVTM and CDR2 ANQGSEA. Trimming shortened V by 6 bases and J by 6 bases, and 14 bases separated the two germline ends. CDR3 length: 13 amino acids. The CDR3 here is CSVLSEGAGELFF. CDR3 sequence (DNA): TGCAGCGTCCTCTCGGAGGGAGCCGGGGAGCTGTTTTTT.

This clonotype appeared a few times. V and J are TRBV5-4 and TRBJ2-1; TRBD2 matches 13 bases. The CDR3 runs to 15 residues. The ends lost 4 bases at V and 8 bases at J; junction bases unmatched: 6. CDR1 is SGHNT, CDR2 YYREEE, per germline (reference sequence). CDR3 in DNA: TGTGCCAGCAGCAGGACTAGCGGGAGTATCGATGAGCAGTTCTTC. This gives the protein CASSRTSGSIDEQFF.

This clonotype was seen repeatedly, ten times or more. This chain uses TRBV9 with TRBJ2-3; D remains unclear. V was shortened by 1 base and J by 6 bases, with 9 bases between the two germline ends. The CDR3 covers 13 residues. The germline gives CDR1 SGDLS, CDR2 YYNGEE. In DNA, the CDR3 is TGTGCCAGCAGCGTACTTGATCGGGATACGCAGTATTTT. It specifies CASSVLDRDTQYF.

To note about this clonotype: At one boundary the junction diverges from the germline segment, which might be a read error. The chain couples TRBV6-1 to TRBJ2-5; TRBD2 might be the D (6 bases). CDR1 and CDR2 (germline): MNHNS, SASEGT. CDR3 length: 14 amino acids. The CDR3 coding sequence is TGTGCCAGCAGCGAAGGGACTTTGCAAGAGACCCAGTACTTC. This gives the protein CASSEGTLQETQYF.

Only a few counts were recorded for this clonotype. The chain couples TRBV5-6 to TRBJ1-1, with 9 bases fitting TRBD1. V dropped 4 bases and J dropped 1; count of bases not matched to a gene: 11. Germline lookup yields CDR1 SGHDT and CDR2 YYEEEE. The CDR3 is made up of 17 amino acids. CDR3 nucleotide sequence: TGTGCCAGCAGCGATGCCGGGACAGGGAAGCGGAACACTGAAGCTTTCTTT. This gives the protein CASSDAGTGKRNTEAFF. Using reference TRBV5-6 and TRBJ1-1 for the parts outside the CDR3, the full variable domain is DAGVTQSPTHLIKTRGQQVTLRCSPKSGHDTVSWYQQALGQGPQFIFQYYEEEERQRGNFPDRFSGHQFPNYSSELNVNALLLGDSALYLCASSDAGTGKRNTEAFFGQGTRLTVV.